These 23 T cell receptor beta chains came from one sample sequenced in a study of cytomegalovirus exposure and HLA in healthy donors (dated by TCRdb to about 2017). Library generation was performed with the immunoSEQ multiplex PCR assay. For the multiplex PCR, a mixture combining 60 forward primers for TCR Vbeta segments and 13 reverse primers for TCR Jbeta segments was used. TCRdb mirrors the immuneACCESS table, restricted to in-frame sequences. Some clones are absent from its copies; in checked studies, under half trace to an unresolved V gene, and the reason for the others is unknown. Here the sample has around 140,000 clones; 78% occur a single time. The ten largest clonotypes hold roughly 1.5% of the sample. The material sequenced was PBMCs. Source of these receptors: a woman aged 18-29 years in good health and CMV-seronegative.

The V gene is TRBV30, the J gene TRBJ2-2; maybe TRBD2 (7 bases). Looked up from germline, CDR1 is GTSNPN and CDR2 is SVGIG (reference sequence). Deletions cut 3 bases from V and 3 bases from J, with 14 bases between. CDR3 length: 15 amino acids. CDR3 DNA: TGTGCCTGGAGCCCCGGGGGGCGCGACACCGGGGAGCTGTTTTTT. Protein sequence: CAWSPGGRDTGELFF.

The V and J genes are TRBV7-8 and TRBJ1-1, with 7 bases that match TRBD1. The CDR3 is made up of 13 amino acids. V shed 5 bases and J 6 bases; nucleotides not matched to a gene: 6. Germline V gene sequence: CDR1 SGHVS, CDR2 FQNEAQ. The CDR3 DNA follows: TGTGCCAGCAGCCTACAGGGGCAATCTGAAGCTTTCTTT. It yields the protein CASSLQGQSEAFF.

The chain joins TRBV6-5 to TRBJ2-1, with TRBD2 matching over 7 bases. Germline loops: CDR1 MNHEY, CDR2 SVGAGI. J was trimmed by 4 bases and V by 6 bases; bases with no gene match: 6. The CDR3 has 14 residues. CDR3 loop: CASRTGTTYNEQFF. In DNA, the CDR3 is TGTGCCAGCAGAACCGGGACTACTTACAATGAGCAGTTCTTC.

V gene TRBV7-9 combines with J gene TRBJ1-5; 12 bases are shared with TRBD1. Germline V lookup: CDR1 SEHNR, CDR2 FQNEAQ (reference sequence). V lost 0 bases to trimming and J lost 0 bases; unmatched junction nucleotides: 6. The CDR3 consists of 19 residues. For the CDR3, the DNA is TGTGCCAGCAGCTTAGCCGGGACAGGGGGCTACCCTAGCAATCAGCCCCAGCATTTT. Translated: CASSLAGTGGYPSNQPQHF.

For this clone: The junction and the germline gene differ at one end; a read error may be behind it. This chain connects TRBV29-1 to TRBJ2-7; 8 positions agree with TRBD1. The CDR3 spans 17 residues. Germline assignment: CDR1 SQVTM and CDR2 ANQGSEA. The chain's CDR3 is CSVELTGTGDFLSCGSF. CDR3 sequence (DNA): TGCAGCGTTGAACTGACCGGGACAGGCGACTTCTTGAGCTGCGGTAGCTTC.

This sequence joins TRBV15 and TRBJ2-3; TRBD2 matches 11 bases. Germline-derived CDR1 and CDR2 are LNHNV and YYDKDF (reference sequence). This CDR3 is 16 amino acids long. Unmatched junction bases numbered 6, after V lost 5 bases and J lost 2 bases. The CDR3 region has the DNA TGTGCCACCAGCGGAAGACTAGCGGGGATCACAGATACGCAGTATTTT. Amino acids: CATSGRLAGITDTQYF.

The chain uses TRBV4-1 and TRBJ2-3; 7 bases fit TRBD1. V lost 6 bases, J lost 8 bases, and 8 bases stayed unmatched. Germline V gives CDR1 MGHRA, CDR2 YSYEKL. The CDR3 runs 13 residues. Here the CDR3 DNA reads TGCGCCAGCAGTCCTGACAGGGAAGGTACGCAGTATTTT. Its protein is CASSPDREGTQYF.

The chain recombines TRBV5-6 with TRBJ2-2; 11 positions match TRBD2. Germline V gives CDR1 SGHDT, CDR2 YYEEEE. The ends lost 10 bases at V and 3 bases at J; junction bases unmatched: 5. This CDR3 comprises 14 residues. CDR3 DNA: TGTGCCGGGACTAGCGGAAGATACACCGGGGAGCTGTTTTTT. This gives the protein CAGTSGRYTGELFF. The full variable domain, rest sourced from reference TRBV5-6 and TRBJ2-2, is DAGVTQSPTHLIKTRGQQVTLRCSPKSGHDTVSWYQQALGQGPQFIFQYYEEEERQRGNFPDRFSGHQFPNYSSELNVNALLLGDSALYLCAGTSGRYTGELFFGEGSRLTVL.

The chain joins TRBV5-4 to TRBJ1-1; D not certain. Germline loops: CDR1 SGHNT, CDR2 YYREEE (reference sequence). The CDR3 has 12 amino acids. The germline V and J ends were trimmed by 4 bases and 0 bases, with 4 bases remaining between them. CDR3 in DNA: TGTGCCAGCAGCCAGATGAACACTGAAGCTTTCTTT. Translating gives CASSQMNTEAFF.

J is TRBJ2-1 and V is TRBV30; TRBD2 matches 10 bases. Per germline, CDR1 GTSNPN and CDR2 SVGIG (reference sequence). This CDR3 spans 13 amino acids. With V trimmed by 6 bases and J by 9 bases, 8 bases remained unmatched. The CDR3 loop reads CACSSGRVSEQFF. The DNA for the CDR3 is TGTGCCTGCTCCAGCGGGAGGGTGAGTGAGCAGTTCTTC.

V is TRBV7-2 and J is TRBJ2-7, with 9 bases fitting TRBD1. This CDR3 has 14 residues. Germline V gene data show CDR1 as SGHTA and CDR2 as FQGNSA. Losses at the gene ends were 5 bases for V and 2 bases for J; bases not matched to a gene: 4. CDR3 in amino acids: CASSQGQGAYEQYF. DNA of the CDR3: TGTGCCAGCAGCCAGGGACAGGGTGCCTACGAGCAGTACTTC.

This chain links TRBV12-5 with TRBJ2-4; possible D gene TRBD2, 5 bases. Trimming took 6 bases from V and 10 from J, leaving 19 bases between them. Germline V lookup: CDR1 LGHNT, CDR2 FRNRAP. The CDR3 covers 14 residues. The chain's CDR3 is CASGTNRRRWIQYF. The DNA of the CDR3 is TGTGCTAGTGGAACGAATCGGCGGAGGTGGATTCAGTACTTC.

The J gene is TRBJ2-5, the V gene TRBV11-2, with D hard to call. The CDR3 runs to 13 residues. Germline CDR1 is SGHAT and CDR2 is FQNNGV. Trimming shortened V by 1 base and J by 3 bases, and 6 bases separated the two germline ends. CDR3 region: CASSLGSEETQYF. The CDR3 bases are TGTGCCAGCAGCTTAGGGAGCGAAGAGACCCAGTACTTC.

CDR3 in DNA: TGTGCCAGCAGCATCAAAGAGACCCAGTACTTC. This codes for CASSIKETQYF. V gene TRBV5-4 combines with J gene TRBJ2-5; D is uncertain. Germline V CDR1 and CDR2: SGHNT, YYREEE (reference sequence). V lost 4 bases, J lost 3 bases, and 4 bases lay in between. The CDR3 covers 11 residues.

This clone was seen more than once but under ten times. The junction departs from the called germline gene at one end, perhaps through a read error. The genes are TRBV30 and TRBJ2-7, with TRBD1 matching 12 bases. This CDR3 contains 17 residues. The germline gives CDR1 GTSNPN, CDR2 SVGIG (reference sequence). The CDR3 nucleotides are TGTGACTGGATTCAGACTCGGGACAGGGGGCTCTCCTACGAGCAGTACTTC. It translates to CDWIQTRDRGLSYEQYF. Supplemented by reference TRBV30 and TRBJ2-7, the full variable domain reads SQTIHQWPATLVQPVGSPLSLECTVEGTSNPNLYWYRQAAGRGLQLLFYSVGIGQISSEVPQNLSASRPQDRQFILSSKKLLLSDSGFYLCDWIQTRDRGLSYEQYFGPGTRLTVT.

The CDR3: CASREGTGASYEQYF. The CDR3 bases are TGTGCCAGCAGGGAAGGGACAGGGGCGTCCTACGAGCAGTACTTC. This rearrangement joins TRBV6-6 to TRBJ2-7, with 10 nucleotides matching TRBD1. Germline V gene sequence: CDR1 MNHNY, CDR2 SVGAGI (reference sequence). The CDR3 covers 15 residues. V lost 6 bases, J lost 1 base, and 6 bases stayed unmatched.

V gene TRBV4-1 combines with J gene TRBJ2-7; D might be TRBD1 (5 bases). Between the trimmed V and J ends, which lost 4 bases and 2 bases, there was a span of 24 bases. CDR3 size: 18 residues. The germline gives CDR1 MGHRA, CDR2 YSYEKL. The CDR3 DNA reads TGCGCCAGCAGCCTAGGCAGGGCATCGTACACCGTAACCTACGAGCAGTACTTC. Translated, it gives CASSLGRASYTVTYEQYF.

V is TRBV29-1 and J is TRBJ2-1; possibly TRBD2 for D (8 bases). V dropped 8 bases and J dropped 3 bases, with 20 bases sitting between them. This CDR3 is 15 amino acids long. The germline V gene has CDR1 SQVTM and CDR2 ANQGSEA. The CDR3 DNA sequence: TGCAGCCTTAAGGGACTAGGGGGCGGCTACAATGAGCAGTTCTTC. This encodes CSLKGLGGGYNEQFF.

The chain has TRBV5-4 and TRBJ1-1; D is possibly TRBD1 (6 bases). Germline lookup yields CDR1 SGHNT and CDR2 YYREEE (reference sequence). V dropped 2 bases and J dropped 2 bases, with 13 bases sitting between them. CDR3 length: 15 amino acids. The CDR3: CASSLLDRPNTEAFF. The CDR3 DNA reads as TGTGCCAGCAGCTTATTGGACAGACCTAACACTGAAGCTTTCTTT.

J is TRBJ2-1 and V is TRBV19; TRBD2 agrees at 9 bases. Trimming at V came to 8 bases and at J to 8 bases, leaving 13 bases not matched to a gene. The CDR3 extends over 15 amino acids. Germline V gene data show CDR1 as LNHDA and CDR2 as SQIVND (reference sequence). CDR3 residues: CASRAGGPGWHEQFF. In DNA form, the CDR3 reads TGTGCCAGTCGGGCGGGAGGGCCCGGGTGGCATGAGCAGTTCTTC. The full variable domain, in which reference TRBV19 and TRBJ2-1 provide the parts outside the CDR3, is DGGITQSPKYLFRKEGQNVTLSCEQNLNHDAMYWYRQDPGQGLRLIYYSQIVNDFQKGDIAEGYSVSREKKESFPLTVTSAQKNPTAFYLCASRAGGPGWHEQFFGPGTRLTVL.

The CDR3 reads CASSHGRELHSGANVLTF. The CDR3 nucleotides are TGTGCCAGCTCACACGGTCGAGAACTACACTCTGGGGCCAACGTCCTGACTTTC. The rearrangement joins TRBV18 to TRBJ2-6; D not certain. The CDR3 is 18 residues long. V was trimmed by 4 bases and J by 0 bases, leaving 16 bases between them. Germline V gene lookup returns CDR1 KGHSH and CDR2 LQKENI.

This chain links TRBV5-4 with TRBJ2-1; 13 nucleotides align to TRBD2. The CDR3 covers 17 residues. With 0 bases clipped from V and 10 bases from J, the junction kept 10 bases outside the gene matches. From germline, CDR1 is SGHNT and CDR2 YYREEE (reference sequence). CDR3: CASSLGTSGGGFREQFF. DNA for the CDR3: TGTGCCAGCAGCTTGGGGACTAGCGGGGGTGGGTTCAGGGAGCAGTTCTTC.

This clone appeared a single time. The CDR3 protein is CASSLPGLNTEAFF. CDR3 sequence (DNA): TGTGCCAGCAGCTTGCCAGGGTTGAACACTGAAGCTTTCTTT. This chain connects TRBV5-4 to TRBJ1-1; possibly TRBD1 for D (5 bases). The CDR3 is 14 residues long. The V end was cut by 1 base, the J end by 0 bases, with 7 bases between. CDR1 is SGHNT and CDR2 is YYREEE in the germline V gene (reference sequence).